This T cell receptor beta chain was sequenced in a study of T cells in Graves' hyperthyroidism and ophthalmopathy (dated by TCRdb to the late 2010s). General notes on the study: Peripheral blood samples were taken at the time of initial diagnosis, prior to any treatment. After sampling, hyperthyroidism patients received methimazole starting at 30 mg daily, and ophthalmopathy patients received high-dose intravenous methylprednisolone. The paper describes TCR Vbeta CDR3 sequencing of 130 to 150 peripheral blood samples, made up of some 42 ophthalmopathy patients, more than 70 hyperthyroidism patients and 17 progressor patients. The approximately 100 discovery patients were randomly split 7:3 into training and test sets. To identify distinguishing TCR V-J signatures, a discovery cohort of around 98 patients was used, comprising roughly 45 with Graves' ophthalmopathy and some 60 with stable Graves' hyperthyroidism. Whether ophthalmopathy could be predicted prospectively was tested in an independent validation cohort made up of 18 to 20 hyperthyroidism patients plus 17 patients who later progressed to ophthalmopathy. In addition, the study compared T-cell repertoires in thyroid tissue and in blood from about six Graves' hyperthyroidism patients.

TCR beta CDR3 regions were amplified from RNA transcripts. The first round of RT-PCR for the TCR CDR3 was performed with the HTBI primer set and the Qiagen OneStep RT-PCR kit. The libraries were constructed in a second round of multiplex PCR and then size-selected and purified. Sequencing of the libraries was done on an Illumina HiSeq2000 using paired-end 100 bp reads. In the source study's methods: SOAPnuke was used to process the raw data, with reads discarded if the reads contained adapters or uncalled bases, had a mean Phred below 15, or lacked an exact constant-primer or identifier match. COPE v1.2.5 was used to merge high-quality paired reads, and clonotypes were defined as unique nucleotide sequences. Clonotypes were aligned to IMGT TRBV, TRBD and TRBJ reference segments using MiTCR v1.1. Analysis was restricted to V-J combinations with a frequency above 0.0001, which covered roughly 99% of repertoires. The TCS score was defined as F50 (clonal expansion) divided by E x V (chaos), with BLOSUM62-based TCRdist calculated between CDR3 peptides within each V-J. Welch's t-statistics and random forest reduced some 510 V-J features to roughly 13, which were used in a naive Bayes classifier (R e1071). TCRdb reprocessing: public reads trimmed at Q25 with fastp, clones called with MiXCR, in-frame beta chains kept. Here each entry gathers all rows of one CDR3 protein and keeps the most common genes and DNA. V and J calls and clone size were set by TCRdb, not the authors. This sample gives 450,000 to 650,000 distinct CDR3 sequences in total; 15% to 20% of them show up just once. 17% of the sample is taken by the ten largest.

Ophthalmopathy patients had moderately to severely active disease, Clinical Activity Score of at least 3, NOSPECS grade of at least 4, and duration under 3 months. The study excluded patients with uncontrolled infections, other autoimmune diseases, pregnancy or lactation. Diagnoses relied on clinical symptoms, serum thyroxine and TRAb, thyroid ultrasound and orbital computed tomography. PBMCs were separated from approximately 9.9 ml of fresh peripheral blood using Ficoll-Paque density gradient centrifugation. Total RNA was extracted using Trizol reagent, and RNA quality was assessed on an Agilent 2100 Bioanalyzer. General findings and caveats noted by the study authors: During validation, the model predicted progression to ophthalmopathy a median of about 5.9 months ahead of onset, with 70.59% sensitivity and less than 85% specificity. A model built on a 13 V-J signature distinguished ophthalmopathy from stable hyperthyroidism, reaching 85% to 90% sensitivity and around 82% specificity in cross-validation and 80%/75% in testing. Most expanded thyroid clonotypes (frequency above 0.001) were also found in blood, which suggests that blood repertoires may mirror thyroid immune responses. No statistical method was used to fix the sample size in advance, and group allocation was not hidden from the investigators.

The CDR3 numbers 15 residues from cysteine through phenylalanine. The sequence is cut down to CDR3 DNA, 45 bases in frame from base 1. Via the germline V gene (reference sequence), CDR1 is MNHEY and CDR2 SMNVEV. The V end gives up 6 bases and the J end 3 bases, leaving 8 bases in the junction not matched to a gene. This clonotype showed up many times. Its antigen is still unknown. Base qualities are not recorded, but no much larger clone differs from it by a single base. This receptor was obtained from a woman aged 18-30 years with Graves' ophthalmopathy. In this chain, TRBV27 is recombined with TRBJ1-5; 7 middle bases align to TRBD1. Sequenced: blood. The CDR3 reads as follows: CASSPGTVINQPQHF. In nucleotide form, the sequence is TGTGCCAGCAGCCCTGGGACAGTCATCAATCAGCCCCAGCATTTT.